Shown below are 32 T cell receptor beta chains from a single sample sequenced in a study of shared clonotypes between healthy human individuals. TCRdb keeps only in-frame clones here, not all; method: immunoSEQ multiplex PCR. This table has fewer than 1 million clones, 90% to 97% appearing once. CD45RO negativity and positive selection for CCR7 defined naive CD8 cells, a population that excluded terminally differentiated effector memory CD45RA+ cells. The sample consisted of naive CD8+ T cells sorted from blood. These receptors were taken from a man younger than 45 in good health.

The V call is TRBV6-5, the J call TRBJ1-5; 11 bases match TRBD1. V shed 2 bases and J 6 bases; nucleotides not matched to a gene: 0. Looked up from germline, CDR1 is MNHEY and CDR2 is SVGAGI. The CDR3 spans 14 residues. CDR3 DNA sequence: TGTGCCAGCAGTTACGGGACAGGGGGTCAGCCCCAGCATTTT. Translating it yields CASSYGTGGQPQHF.

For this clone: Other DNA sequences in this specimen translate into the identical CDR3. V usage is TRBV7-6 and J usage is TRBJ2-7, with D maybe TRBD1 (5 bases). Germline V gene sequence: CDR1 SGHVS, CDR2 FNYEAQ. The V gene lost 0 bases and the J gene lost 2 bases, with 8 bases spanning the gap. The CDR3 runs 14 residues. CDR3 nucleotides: TGTGCCAGCAGCTTAGCCCAGGGTACCTACGAGCAGTACTTC. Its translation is CASSLAQGTYEQYF.

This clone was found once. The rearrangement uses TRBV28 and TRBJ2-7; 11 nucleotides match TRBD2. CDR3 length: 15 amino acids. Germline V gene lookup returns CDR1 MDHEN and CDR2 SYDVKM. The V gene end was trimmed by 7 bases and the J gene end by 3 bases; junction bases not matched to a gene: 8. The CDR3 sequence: CASTPSTSGNYEQYF. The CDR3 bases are TGTGCCAGCACCCCCTCGACTAGCGGGAACTACGAGCAGTACTTC. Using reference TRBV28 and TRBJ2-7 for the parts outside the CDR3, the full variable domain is DVKVTQSSRYLVKRTGEKVFLECVQDMDHENMFWYRQDPGLGLRLIYFSYDVKMKEKGDIPEGYSVSREKKERFSLILESASTNQTSMYLCASTPSTSGNYEQYFGPGTRLTVT.

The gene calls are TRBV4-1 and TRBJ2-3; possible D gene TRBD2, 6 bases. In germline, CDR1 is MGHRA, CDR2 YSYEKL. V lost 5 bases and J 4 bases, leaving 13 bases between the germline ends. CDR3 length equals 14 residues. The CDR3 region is CASSGASSADTQYF. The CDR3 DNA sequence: TGCGCCAGCAGCGGGGCATCTAGCGCAGATACGCAGTATTTT.

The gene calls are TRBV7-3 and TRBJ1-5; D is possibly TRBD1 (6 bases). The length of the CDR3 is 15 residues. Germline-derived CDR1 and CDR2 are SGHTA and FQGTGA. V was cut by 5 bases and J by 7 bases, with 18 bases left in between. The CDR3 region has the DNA TGTGCCAGCAGCCCAGCTCAGGGGTCCGCCCAGCCCCAGCATTTT. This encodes CASSPAQGSAQPQHF. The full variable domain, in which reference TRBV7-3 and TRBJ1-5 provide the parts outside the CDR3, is GAGVSQTPSNKVTEKGKYVELRCDPISGHTALYWYRQSLGQGPEFLIYFQGTGAADDSGLPNDRFFAVRPEGSVSTLKIQRTERGDSAVYLCASSPAQGSAQPQHFGDGTRLSIL.

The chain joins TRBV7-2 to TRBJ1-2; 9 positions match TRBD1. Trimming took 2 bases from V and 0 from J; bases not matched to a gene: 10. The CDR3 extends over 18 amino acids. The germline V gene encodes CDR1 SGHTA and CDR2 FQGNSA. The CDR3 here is CASSLPRDRVLTNYGYTF. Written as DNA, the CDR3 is TGTGCCAGCAGCTTACCCCGGGACAGGGTTCTCACTAACTATGGCTACACCTTC.

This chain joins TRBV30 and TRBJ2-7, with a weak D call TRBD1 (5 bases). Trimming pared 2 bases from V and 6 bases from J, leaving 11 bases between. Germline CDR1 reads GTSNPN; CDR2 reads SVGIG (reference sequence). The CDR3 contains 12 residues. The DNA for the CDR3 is TGTGCCTGGAGTAGGCAGGGCAGCGAGCAGTACTTC. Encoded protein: CAWSRQGSEQYF.

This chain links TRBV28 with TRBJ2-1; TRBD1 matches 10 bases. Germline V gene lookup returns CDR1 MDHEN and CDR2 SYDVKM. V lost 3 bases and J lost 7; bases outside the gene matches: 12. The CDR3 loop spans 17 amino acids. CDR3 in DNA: TGTGCCAGCAGTTTGGGCCCTGGGACAGGGGATGGAAATGAGCAGTTCTTC. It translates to CASSLGPGTGDGNEQFF.

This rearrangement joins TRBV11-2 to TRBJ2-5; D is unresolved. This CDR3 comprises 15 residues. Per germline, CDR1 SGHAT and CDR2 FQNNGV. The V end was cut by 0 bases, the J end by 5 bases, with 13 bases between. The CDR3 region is CASSLEGWRSETQYF. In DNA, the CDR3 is TGTGCCAGCAGCTTAGAGGGTTGGCGATCGGAGACCCAGTACTTC.

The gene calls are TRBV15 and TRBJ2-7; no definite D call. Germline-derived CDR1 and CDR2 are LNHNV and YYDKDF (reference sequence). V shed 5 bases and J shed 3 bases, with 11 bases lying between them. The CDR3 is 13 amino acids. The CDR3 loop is CATSPDLGYEQYF. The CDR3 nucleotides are TGTGCCACCAGCCCAGATTTGGGCTACGAGCAGTACTTC.

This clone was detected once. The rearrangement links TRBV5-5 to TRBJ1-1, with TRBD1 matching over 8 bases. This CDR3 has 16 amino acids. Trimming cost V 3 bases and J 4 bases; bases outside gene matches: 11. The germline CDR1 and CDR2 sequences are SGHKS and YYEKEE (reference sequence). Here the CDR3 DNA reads TGTGCCAGCAGCTCCCAGAGGACAGGGCTTGGCACTGAAGCTTTCTTT. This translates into CASSSQRTGLGTEAFF.

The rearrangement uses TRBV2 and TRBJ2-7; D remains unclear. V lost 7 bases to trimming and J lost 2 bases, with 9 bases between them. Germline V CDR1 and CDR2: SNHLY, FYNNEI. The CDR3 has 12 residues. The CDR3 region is CASKGGTYEQYF. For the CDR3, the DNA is TGTGCCAGCAAAGGCGGCACCTACGAGCAGTACTTC. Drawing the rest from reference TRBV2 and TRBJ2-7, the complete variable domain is EPEVTQTPSHQVTQMGQEVILRCVPISNHLYFYWYRQILGQKVEFLVSFYNNEISEKSEIFDDQFSVERPDGSNFTLKIRSTKLEDSAMYFCASKGGTYEQYFGPGTRLTVT.

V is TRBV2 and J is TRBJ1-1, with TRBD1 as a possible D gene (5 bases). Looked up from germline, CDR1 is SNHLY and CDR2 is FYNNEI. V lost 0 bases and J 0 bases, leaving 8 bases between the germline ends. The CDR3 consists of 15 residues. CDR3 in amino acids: CASSEARAMNTEAFF. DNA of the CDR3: TGTGCCAGCAGTGAAGCCAGGGCCATGAACACTGAAGCTTTCTTT.

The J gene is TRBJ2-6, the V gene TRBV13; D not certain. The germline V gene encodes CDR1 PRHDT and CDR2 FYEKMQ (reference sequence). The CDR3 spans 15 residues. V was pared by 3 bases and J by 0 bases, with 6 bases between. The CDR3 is CASSLMVSGANVLTF. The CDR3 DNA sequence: TGTGCCAGCAGCTTGATGGTCTCTGGGGCCAACGTCCTGACTTTC.

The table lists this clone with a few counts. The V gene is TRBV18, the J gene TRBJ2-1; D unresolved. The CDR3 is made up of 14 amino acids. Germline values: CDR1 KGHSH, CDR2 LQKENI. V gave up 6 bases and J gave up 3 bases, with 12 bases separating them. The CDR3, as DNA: TGTGCCAGCTCGATCCAGATACTCTACAATGAGCAGTTCTTC. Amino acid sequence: CASSIQILYNEQFF.

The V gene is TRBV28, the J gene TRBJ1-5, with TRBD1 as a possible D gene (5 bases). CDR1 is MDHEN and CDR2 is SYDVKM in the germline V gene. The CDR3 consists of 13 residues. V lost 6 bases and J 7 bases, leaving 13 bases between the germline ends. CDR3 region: CASSRPGWQPQHF. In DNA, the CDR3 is TGTGCCAGCAGCCGACCAGGGTGGCAGCCCCAGCATTTT.

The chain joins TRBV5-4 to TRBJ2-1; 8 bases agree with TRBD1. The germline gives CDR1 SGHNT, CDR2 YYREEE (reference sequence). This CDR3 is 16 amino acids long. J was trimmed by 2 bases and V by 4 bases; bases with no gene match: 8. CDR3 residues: CASSPGQGAAYNEQFF. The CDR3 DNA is TGTGCCAGCAGCCCCGGCCAGGGGGCAGCCTACAATGAGCAGTTCTTC.

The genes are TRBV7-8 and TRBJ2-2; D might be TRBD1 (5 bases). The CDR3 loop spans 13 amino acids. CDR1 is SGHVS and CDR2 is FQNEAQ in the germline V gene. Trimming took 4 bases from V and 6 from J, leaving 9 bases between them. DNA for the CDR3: TGTGCCAGCAGCTCGACAGAGGCCGGGGAGCTGTTTTTT. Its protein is CASSSTEAGELFF.

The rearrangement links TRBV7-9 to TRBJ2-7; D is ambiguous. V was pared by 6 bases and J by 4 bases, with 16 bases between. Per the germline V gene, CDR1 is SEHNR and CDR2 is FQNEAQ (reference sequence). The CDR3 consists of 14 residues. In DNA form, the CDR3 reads TGTGCCAGCAGTAACGATGGAACCTTTTACGAGCAGTACTTC. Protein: CASSNDGTFYEQYF.

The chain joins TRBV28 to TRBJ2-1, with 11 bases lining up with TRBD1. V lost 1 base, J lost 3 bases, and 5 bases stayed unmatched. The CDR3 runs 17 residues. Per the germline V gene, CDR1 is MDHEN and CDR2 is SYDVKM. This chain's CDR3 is CASSLSRGTGGYNEQFF. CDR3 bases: TGTGCCAGCAGTTTATCCCGTGGGACAGGGGGCTACAATGAGCAGTTCTTC.

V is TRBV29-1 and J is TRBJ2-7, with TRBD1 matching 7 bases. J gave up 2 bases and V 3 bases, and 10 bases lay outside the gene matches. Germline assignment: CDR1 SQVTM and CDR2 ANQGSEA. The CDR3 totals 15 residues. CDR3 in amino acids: CSVELMTGPPYEQYF. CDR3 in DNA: TGCAGCGTTGAGCTCATGACAGGGCCGCCCTACGAGCAGTACTTC.

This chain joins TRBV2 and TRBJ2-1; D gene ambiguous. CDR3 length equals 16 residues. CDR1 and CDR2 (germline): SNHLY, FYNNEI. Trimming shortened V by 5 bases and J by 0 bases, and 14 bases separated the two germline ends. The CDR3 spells CASSNGGWSSYNEQFF. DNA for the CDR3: TGTGCCAGCAGTAACGGTGGCTGGAGCTCCTACAATGAGCAGTTCTTC.

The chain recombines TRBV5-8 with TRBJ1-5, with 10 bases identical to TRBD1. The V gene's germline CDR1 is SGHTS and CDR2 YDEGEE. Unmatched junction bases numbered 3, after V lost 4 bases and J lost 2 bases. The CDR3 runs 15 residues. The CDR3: CASSDGTGGNQPQHF. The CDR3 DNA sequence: TGTGCCAGCAGCGACGGGACAGGGGGCAATCAGCCCCAGCATTTT.

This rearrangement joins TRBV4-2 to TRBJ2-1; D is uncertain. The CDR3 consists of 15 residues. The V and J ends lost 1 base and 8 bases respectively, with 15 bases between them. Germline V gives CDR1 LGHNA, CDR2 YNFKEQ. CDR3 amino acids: CASSQGTSSYDEQFF. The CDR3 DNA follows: TGTGCCAGCAGCCAAGGAACTTCCTCTTATGATGAGCAGTTCTTC.

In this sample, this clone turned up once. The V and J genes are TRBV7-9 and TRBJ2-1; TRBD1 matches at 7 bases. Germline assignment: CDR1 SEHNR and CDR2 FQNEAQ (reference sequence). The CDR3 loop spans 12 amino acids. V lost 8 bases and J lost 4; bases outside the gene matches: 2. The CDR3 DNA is TGTGCCAGCTCAGGGGGTTACAATGAGCAGTTCTTC. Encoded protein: CASSGGYNEQFF.

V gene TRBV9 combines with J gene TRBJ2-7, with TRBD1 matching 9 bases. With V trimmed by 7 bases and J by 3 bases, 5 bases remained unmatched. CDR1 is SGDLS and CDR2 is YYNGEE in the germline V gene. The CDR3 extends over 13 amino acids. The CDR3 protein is CASGTGQGYEQYF. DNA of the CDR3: TGTGCCAGCGGCACGGGACAGGGCTACGAGCAGTACTTC.

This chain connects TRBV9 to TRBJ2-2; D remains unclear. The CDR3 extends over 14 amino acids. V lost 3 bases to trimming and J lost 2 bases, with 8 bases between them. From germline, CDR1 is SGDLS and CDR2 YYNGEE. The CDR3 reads CASSGRPNTGELFF. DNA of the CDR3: TGTGCCAGCAGCGGCCGCCCTAACACCGGGGAGCTGTTTTTT.

The CDR3 region has the DNA TGTGCCTGGAGTCGGAAGAATCCTAGAGAGACCCAGTACTTC. Translation: CAWSRKNPRETQYF. This chain links TRBV30 with TRBJ2-5; unclear D gene. Between the trimmed V and J ends, which lost 2 bases and 4 bases, there was a span of 14 bases. Germline CDR1 and CDR2: GTSNPN and SVGIG (reference sequence). This CDR3 contains 14 residues.

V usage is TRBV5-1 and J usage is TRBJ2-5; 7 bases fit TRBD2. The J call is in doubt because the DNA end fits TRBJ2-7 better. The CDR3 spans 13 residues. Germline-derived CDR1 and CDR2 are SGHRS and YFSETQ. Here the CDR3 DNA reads TGCGCCAGCAGCTTGGGGGAGGGCTACGAGCAGTACTTC. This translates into CASSLGEGYEQYF.

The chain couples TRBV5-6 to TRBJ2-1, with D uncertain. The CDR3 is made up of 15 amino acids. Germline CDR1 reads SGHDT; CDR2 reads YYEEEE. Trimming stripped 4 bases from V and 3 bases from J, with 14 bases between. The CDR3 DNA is TGTGCCAGCAGCCGTCCTCGAGCAAACTACAATGAGCAGTTCTTC. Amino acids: CASSRPRANYNEQFF.

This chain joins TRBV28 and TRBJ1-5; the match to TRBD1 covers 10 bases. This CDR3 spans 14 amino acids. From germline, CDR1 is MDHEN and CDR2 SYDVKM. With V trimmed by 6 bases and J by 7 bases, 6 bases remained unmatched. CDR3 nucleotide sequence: TGTGCCAGCAGCCGGGGACAGGGGAGGCAGCCCCAGCATTTT. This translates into CASSRGQGRQPQHF.

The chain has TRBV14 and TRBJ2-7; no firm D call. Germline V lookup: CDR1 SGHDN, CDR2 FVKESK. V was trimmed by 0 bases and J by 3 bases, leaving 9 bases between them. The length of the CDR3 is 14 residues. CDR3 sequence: CASSQDGNSYEQYF. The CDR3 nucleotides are TGTGCCAGCAGCCAAGATGGAAACAGCTACGAGCAGTACTTC.